This TCR beta chain was retrieved from a study of PD-L1 blockade in urothelial cancer. Looking at the study overall: The patients' atezolizumab therapy, 1,200 mg intravenously every 3 weeks, started in the mid-2010s. Samples of blood were analyzed 3 weeks (second dose) and 6 weeks after treatment start.

TCRdb keeps only in-frame clones here, not all; method: immunoSEQ multiplex PCR. The repertoire holds 60,000 to 70,000 clones, 70% to 90% seen once, with 1.5% to 2% in the top ten. This CDR3 comprises 14 residues. V dropped 3 bases and J dropped 3 bases, with 12 bases sitting between them. Germline assignment: CDR1 MNHNS and CDR2 SASEGT. The time point denotes: pretreatment peripheral blood. Here the sequenced sample was PBMCs, taken around atezolizumab (anti-PD-L1) treatment. The chain employs TRBV6-1 and TRBJ2-7; D unclear. The receptor's source is a man between 65 and 85 years old with urothelial cancer. The CDR3 loop is CASSELISHYEQYF. The CDR3 region has the DNA TGTGCCAGCAGTGAGTTGATAAGCCACTACGAGCAGTACTTC.